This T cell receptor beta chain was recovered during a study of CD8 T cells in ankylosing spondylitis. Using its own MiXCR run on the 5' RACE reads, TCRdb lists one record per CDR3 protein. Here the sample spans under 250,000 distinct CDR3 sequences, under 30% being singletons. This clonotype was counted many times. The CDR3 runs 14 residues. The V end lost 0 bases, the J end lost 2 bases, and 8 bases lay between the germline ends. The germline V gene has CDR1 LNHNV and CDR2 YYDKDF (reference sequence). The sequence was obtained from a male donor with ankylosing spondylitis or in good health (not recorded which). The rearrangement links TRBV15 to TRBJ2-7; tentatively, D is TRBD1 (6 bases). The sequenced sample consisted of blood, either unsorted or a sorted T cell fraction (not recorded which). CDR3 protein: CATSRDPGAYEQYF. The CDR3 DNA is TGTGCCACCAGCAGAGACCCAGGGGCCTACGAGCAGTACTTC.